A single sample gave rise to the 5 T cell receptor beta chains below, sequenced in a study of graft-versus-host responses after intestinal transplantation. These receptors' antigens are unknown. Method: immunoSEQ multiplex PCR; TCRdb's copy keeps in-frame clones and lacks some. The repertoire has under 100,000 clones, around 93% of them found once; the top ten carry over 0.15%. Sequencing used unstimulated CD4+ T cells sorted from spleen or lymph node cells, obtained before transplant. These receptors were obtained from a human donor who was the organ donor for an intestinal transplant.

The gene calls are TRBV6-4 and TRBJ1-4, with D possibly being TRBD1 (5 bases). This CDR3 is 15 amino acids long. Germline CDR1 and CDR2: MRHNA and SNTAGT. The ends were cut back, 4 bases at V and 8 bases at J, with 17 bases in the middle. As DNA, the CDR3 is TGTGCCAGCAGTGTATCAGGGATCGGAGGGGAAAAACTGTTTTTT. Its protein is CASSVSGIGGEKLFF.

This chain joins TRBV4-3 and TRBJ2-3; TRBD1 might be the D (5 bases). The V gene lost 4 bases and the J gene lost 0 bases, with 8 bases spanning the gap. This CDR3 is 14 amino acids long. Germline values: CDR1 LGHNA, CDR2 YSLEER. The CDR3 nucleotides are TGCGCCAGCAGCCTGCGACAGAGCACAGATACGCAGTATTTT. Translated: CASSLRQSTDTQYF.

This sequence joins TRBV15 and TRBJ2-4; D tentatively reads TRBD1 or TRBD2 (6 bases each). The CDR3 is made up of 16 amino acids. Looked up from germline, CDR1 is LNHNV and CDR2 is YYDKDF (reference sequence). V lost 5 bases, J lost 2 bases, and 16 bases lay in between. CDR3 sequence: CATSGPGAATKNIQYF. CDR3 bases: TGTGCCACCAGCGGACCGGGGGCGGCGACCAAAAACATTCAGTACTTC.

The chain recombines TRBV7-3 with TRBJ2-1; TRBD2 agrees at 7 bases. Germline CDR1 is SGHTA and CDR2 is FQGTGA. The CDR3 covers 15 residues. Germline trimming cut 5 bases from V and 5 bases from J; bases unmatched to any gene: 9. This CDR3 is CASSPQRGRDNEQFF. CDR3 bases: TGTGCCAGCAGCCCTCAGCGGGGAAGAGACAATGAGCAGTTCTTC. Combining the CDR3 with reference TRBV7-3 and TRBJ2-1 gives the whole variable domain GAGVSQTPSNKVTEKGKYVELRCDPISGHTALYWYRQSLGQGPEFLIYFQGTGAADDSGLPNDRFFAVRPEGSVSTLKIQRTERGDSAVYLCASSPQRGRDNEQFFGPGTRLTVL.

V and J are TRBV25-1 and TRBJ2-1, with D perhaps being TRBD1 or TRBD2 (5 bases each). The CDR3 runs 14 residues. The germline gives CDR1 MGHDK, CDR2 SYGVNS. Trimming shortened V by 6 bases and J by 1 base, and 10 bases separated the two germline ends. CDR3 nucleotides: TGTGCCAGCAGCCACGGGACGTCCTACAATGAGCAGTTCTTC. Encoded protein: CASSHGTSYNEQFF. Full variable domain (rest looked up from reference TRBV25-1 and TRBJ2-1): EADIYQTPRYLVIGTGKKITLECSQTMGHDKMYWYQQDPGMELHLIHYSYGVNSTEKGDLSSESTVSRIRTEHFPLTLESARPSHTSQYLCASSHGTSYNEQFFGPGTRLTVL.